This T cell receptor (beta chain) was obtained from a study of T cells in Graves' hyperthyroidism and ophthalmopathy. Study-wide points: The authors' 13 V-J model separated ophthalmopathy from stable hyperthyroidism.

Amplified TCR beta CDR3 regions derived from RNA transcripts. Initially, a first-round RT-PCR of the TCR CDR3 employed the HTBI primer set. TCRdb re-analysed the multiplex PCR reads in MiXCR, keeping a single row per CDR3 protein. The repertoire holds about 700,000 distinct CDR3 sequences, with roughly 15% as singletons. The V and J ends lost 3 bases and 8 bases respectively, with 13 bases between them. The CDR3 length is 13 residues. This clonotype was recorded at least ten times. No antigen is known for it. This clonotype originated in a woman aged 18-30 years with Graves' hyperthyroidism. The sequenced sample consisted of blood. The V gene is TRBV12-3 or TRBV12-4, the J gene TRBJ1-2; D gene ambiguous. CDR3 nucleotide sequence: TGTGCCAGCAGTTTCTCCCAAACTATGGGCTACACCTTC. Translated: CASSFSQTMGYTF.